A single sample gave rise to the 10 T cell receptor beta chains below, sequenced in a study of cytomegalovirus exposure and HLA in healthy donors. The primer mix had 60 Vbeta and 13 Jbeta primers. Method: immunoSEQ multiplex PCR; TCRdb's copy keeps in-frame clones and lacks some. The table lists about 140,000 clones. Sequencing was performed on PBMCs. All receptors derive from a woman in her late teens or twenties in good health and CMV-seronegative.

DNA for the CDR3: TGTGCCAGCAGCGTAGGGTACACAGCGGGAGTCTACAATGAGCAGTTCTTC. Its translation is CASSVGYTAGVYNEQFF. The chain employs TRBV9 and TRBJ2-1; 8 bases line up with TRBD2. V shed 0 bases and J 3 bases; nucleotides not matched to a gene: 8. The CDR3 totals 17 residues. CDR1 and CDR2 from the germline V gene are SGDLS and YYNGEE. The full variable domain, rest sourced from reference TRBV9 and TRBJ2-1, is DSGVTQTPKHLITATGQRVTLRCSPRSGDLSVYWYQQSLDQGLQFLIQYYNGEERAKGNILERFSAQQFPDLHSELNLSSLELGDSALYFCASSVGYTAGVYNEQFFGPGTRLTVL.

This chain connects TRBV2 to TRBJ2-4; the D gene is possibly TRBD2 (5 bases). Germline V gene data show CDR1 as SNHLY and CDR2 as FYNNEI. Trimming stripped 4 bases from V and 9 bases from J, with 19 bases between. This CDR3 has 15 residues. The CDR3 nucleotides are TGTGCCAGCAGTGTTCCCGGGGTGGGTGGAACCATTCAGTACTTC. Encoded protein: CASSVPGVGGTIQYF.

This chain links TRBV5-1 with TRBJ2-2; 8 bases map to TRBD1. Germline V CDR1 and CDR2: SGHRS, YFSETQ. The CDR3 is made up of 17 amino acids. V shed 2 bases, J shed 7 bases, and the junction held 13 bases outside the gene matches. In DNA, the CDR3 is TGCGCCAGCAGCTTAATAACAAGCAGGGGGCTCGGCGGGGAGCTGTTTTTT. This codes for CASSLITSRGLGGELFF.

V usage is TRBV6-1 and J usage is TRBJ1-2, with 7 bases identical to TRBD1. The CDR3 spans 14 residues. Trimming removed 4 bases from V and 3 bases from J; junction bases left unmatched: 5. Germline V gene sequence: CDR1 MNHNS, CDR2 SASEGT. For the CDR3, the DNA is TGTGCCAGCAGTGGTACGACAGGGTACTATGGCTACACCTTC. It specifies CASSGTTGYYGYTF.

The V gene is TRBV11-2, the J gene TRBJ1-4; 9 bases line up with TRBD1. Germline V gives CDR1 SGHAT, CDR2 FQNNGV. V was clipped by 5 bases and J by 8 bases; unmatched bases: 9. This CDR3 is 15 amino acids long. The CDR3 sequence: CASSTFFGTGEKLFF. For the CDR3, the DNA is TGTGCCAGCAGCACTTTTTTCGGGACAGGGGAAAAACTGTTTTTT.

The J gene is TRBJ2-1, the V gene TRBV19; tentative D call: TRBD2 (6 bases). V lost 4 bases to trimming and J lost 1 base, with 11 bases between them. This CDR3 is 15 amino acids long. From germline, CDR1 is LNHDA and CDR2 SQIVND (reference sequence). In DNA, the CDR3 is TGTGCCAGTAGTACTAAGCGGGTATCCTACAATGAGCAGTTCTTC. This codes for CASSTKRVSYNEQFF.

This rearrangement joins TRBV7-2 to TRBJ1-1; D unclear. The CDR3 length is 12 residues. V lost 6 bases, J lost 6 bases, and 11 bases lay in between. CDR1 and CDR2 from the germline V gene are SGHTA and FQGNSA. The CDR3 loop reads CASRPTEAEAFF. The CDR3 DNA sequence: TGTGCCAGCAGACCTACTGAGGCTGAAGCTTTCTTT.

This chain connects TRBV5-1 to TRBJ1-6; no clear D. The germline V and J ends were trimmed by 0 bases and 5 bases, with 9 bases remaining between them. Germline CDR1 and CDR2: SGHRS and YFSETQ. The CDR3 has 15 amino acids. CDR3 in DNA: TGCGCCAGCAGCTTGGTCAGGCCAAATAATTCACCCCTCCACTTT. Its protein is CASSLVRPNNSPLHF.

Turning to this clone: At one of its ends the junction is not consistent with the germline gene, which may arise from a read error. The CDR3 region is CASSPDGRGAGTKF. As DNA, the CDR3 is TGCGCCAGCAGCCCTGATGGGAGGGGGGCAGGGACAAAGTTC. The chain combines TRBV4-3 with TRBJ1-2; D is possibly TRBD1 (6 bases). CDR3 length equals 14 residues. Germline CDR1 reads LGHNA; CDR2 reads YSLEER.

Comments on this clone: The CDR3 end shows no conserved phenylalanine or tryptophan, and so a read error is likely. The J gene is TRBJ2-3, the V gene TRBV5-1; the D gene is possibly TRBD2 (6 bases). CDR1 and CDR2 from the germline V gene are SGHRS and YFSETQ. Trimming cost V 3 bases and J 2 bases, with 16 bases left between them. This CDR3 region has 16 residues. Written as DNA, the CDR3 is TGCGCCAGCAGCTCTGGAAGGGACTCCTACACAGATACGCAGTATCTT. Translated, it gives CASSSGRDSYTDTQYL.